Shown below are 32 T cell receptor beta chains from a single sample sequenced in a study of cytomegalovirus exposure and HLA in healthy donors. With 60 Vbeta and 13 Jbeta primers, the PCR was carried out. Generated by immunoSEQ multiplex PCR, the TCRdb table keeps only in-frame clones and is missing some. The repertoire holds 100,000 to 150,000 clones, with over 8% as singletons. The sequencing input was PBMCs. All receptors derive from a man aged 40-55 years in good health and CMV-seronegative.

This clone was seen a few times. This chain connects TRBV27 to TRBJ2-7; TRBD2 agrees at 8 bases. Per germline, CDR1 MNHEY and CDR2 SMNVEV (reference sequence). V shed 5 bases, J shed 0 bases, and the junction held 6 bases outside the gene matches. The CDR3 length is 15 residues. CDR3: CASSPLAGFSYEQYF. The DNA of the CDR3 is TGTGCCAGCAGTCCCTTAGCGGGGTTCTCCTACGAGCAGTACTTC.

The chain carries TRBV5-4 and TRBJ1-6, with D tentatively TRBD1 (6 bases). The CDR3 runs to 15 residues. The V end lost 0 bases, the J end lost 8 bases, and 12 bases lay between the germline ends. The germline gives CDR1 SGHNT, CDR2 YYREEE (reference sequence). CDR3 sequence (DNA): TGTGCCAGCAGCTTGGTTCAGGCAGGGGATTCACCCCTCCACTTT. It is translated as CASSLVQAGDSPLHF.

V gene TRBV10-2 combines with J gene TRBJ2-1, with 11 bases fitting TRBD2. The V gene's germline CDR1 is WSHSY and CDR2 SAAADI. V lost 2 bases, J lost 3 bases, and 3 bases stayed unmatched. There are 16 residues in the CDR3. The CDR3 DNA reads as TGCGCCAGCAGTGAGGTTAGCGGGGGGGTCTACAATGAGCAGTTCTTC. It specifies CASSEVSGGVYNEQFF.

The gene calls are TRBV4-1 and TRBJ2-2; TRBD1 is a possible D gene (6 bases). The CDR3 extends over 17 amino acids. CDR1 is MGHRA, CDR2 YSYEKL, per germline. The V and J ends lost 0 bases and 1 base respectively, with 12 bases between them. CDR3 coding DNA: TGCGCCAGCAGCCAAGATTGGGGGCTCCTGAACACCGGGGAGCTGTTTTTT. Residues: CASSQDWGLLNTGELFF.

In its sample, this clone was seen a few times. V is TRBV15 and J is TRBJ1-5, with D perhaps TRBD1 (6 bases). Trimming shortened V by 5 bases and J by 4 bases, and 21 bases separated the two germline ends. CDR3 length: 17 amino acids. Germline CDR1 LNHNV, CDR2 YYDKDF (reference sequence). CDR3 sequence reads: CATSPPPGSGVNQPQHF. In DNA, the CDR3 is TGTGCCACCAGCCCACCTCCCGGGTCAGGGGTAAATCAGCCCCAGCATTTT.

This chain links TRBV19 with TRBJ1-1; maybe TRBD1 (6 bases). V was cut by 5 bases and J by 5 bases, with 15 bases left in between. The length of the CDR3 is 14 residues. Per the germline V gene, CDR1 is LNHDA and CDR2 is SQIVND (reference sequence). This chain's CDR3 is CASSLTGMGTEAFF. In DNA form, the CDR3 reads TGTGCCAGTAGTCTGACAGGAATGGGGACTGAAGCTTTCTTT. Full variable domain (missing parts from reference TRBV19 and TRBJ1-1): DGGITQSPKYLFRKEGQNVTLSCEQNLNHDAMYWYRQDPGQGLRLIYYSQIVNDFQKGDIAEGYSVSREKKESFPLTVTSAQKNPTAFYLCASSLTGMGTEAFFGQGTRLTVV.

The V gene is TRBV6-1, the J gene TRBJ2-2, with 7 bases identical to TRBD1. The CDR3 totals 15 residues. CDR1 MNHNS and CDR2 SASEGT come from the germline V gene. V shed 5 bases, J shed 5 bases, and the junction held 8 bases outside the gene matches. CDR3 in DNA: TGTGCCAGCAGTACGGACAGGAGTGGGACCGGGGAGCTGTTTTTT. Protein product: CASSTDRSGTGELFF.

The J gene is TRBJ2-1, the V gene TRBV27; no firm D call. Trimming took off 6 bases at V and 4 bases at J, with 10 bases between the two ends. The germline CDR1 and CDR2 sequences are MNHEY and SMNVEV (reference sequence). The CDR3 extends over 13 amino acids. CDR3: CASSLTLYNEQFF. The CDR3 DNA sequence: TGTGCCAGCAGCTTGACACTTTACAATGAGCAGTTCTTC.

In its sample, this clone was seen a few times. The CDR3 DNA sequence: TGTGCCGGCAGGCCCGGGGGGGCTAGCACAGATACGCAGTATTTT. It codes for CAGRPGGASTDTQYF. The chain carries TRBV10-3 and TRBJ2-3; 8 nucleotides align to TRBD2. The V gene end was trimmed by 11 bases and the J gene end by 0 bases; junction bases not matched to a gene: 10. Germline values: CDR1 ENHRY, CDR2 SYGVKD. The CDR3 loop spans 15 amino acids.

The gene calls are TRBV2 and TRBJ2-2; D remains unclear. The V end lost 10 bases, the J end lost 4 bases, and 16 bases lay between the germline ends. Germline CDR1 and CDR2: SNHLY and FYNNEI. The CDR3 totals 14 residues. DNA for the CDR3: TGTGCCACCGAGTCCGCAGGTGGCACCGGGGAGCTGTTTTTT. It yields the protein CATESAGGTGELFF.

This clone was seen a few times. The chain uses TRBV29-1 and TRBJ2-3; TRBD2 might be the D (5 bases). This CDR3 region has 13 residues. Per germline, CDR1 SQVTM and CDR2 ANQGSEA. V gave up 3 bases and J gave up 4 bases, with 11 bases separating them. The CDR3 loop is CSVEVGVADTQYF. Written as DNA, the CDR3 is TGCAGCGTTGAGGTCGGGGTGGCAGATACGCAGTATTTT.

The chain couples TRBV6-5 to TRBJ2-5; 12 nucleotides align to TRBD2. CDR1 is MNHEY and CDR2 is SVGAGI in the germline V gene. This CDR3 is built from 13 residues. V trimming: 7 bases; J trimming: 5 bases; junction bases outside the gene matches: 2. The CDR3 region is CASTTSGGETQYF. As DNA, the CDR3 is TGTGCCAGCACTACTAGCGGGGGGGAGACCCAGTACTTC.

About this clone: The final CDR3 position lacks the conserved phenylalanine or tryptophan, pointing to a likely read error. The gene calls are TRBV11-2 and TRBJ1-5, with 7 bases that match TRBD1. Germline V gene data show CDR1 as SGHAT and CDR2 as FQNNGV. This CDR3 contains 15 residues. With V trimmed by 4 bases and J by 2 bases, 5 bases remained unmatched. The CDR3 region has the DNA TGTGCCAGCAGCTCCGATACAGGGGGCAATCAGCCCCAGCATCTT. This gives the protein CASSSDTGGNQPQHL.

The rearrangement uses TRBV5-1 and TRBJ2-1, with a tentative D call TRBD1 (6 bases). The V and J ends lost 3 bases and 5 bases respectively, with 12 bases between them. The germline CDR1 and CDR2 sequences are SGHRS and YFSETQ. CDR3 length: 14 amino acids. CDR3 nucleotide sequence: TGCGCCAGCAGCTCCGGGACACTGAACAATGAGCAGTTCTTC. Its translation: CASSSGTLNNEQFF.

This clone was detected a few times. The genes are TRBV27 and TRBJ2-7; D might be TRBD1 (6 bases). The ends were cut back, 5 bases at V and 2 bases at J, with 13 bases in the middle. Germline CDR1 is MNHEY and CDR2 is SMNVEV (reference sequence). The CDR3 length is 14 residues. The CDR3: CASSNGTYTYEQYF. CDR3 in DNA: TGTGCCAGCAGTAACGGGACATATACCTACGAGCAGTACTTC.

V usage is TRBV15 and J usage is TRBJ2-5; perhaps TRBD1 as D (5 bases). There are 15 residues in the CDR3. With 1 base removed from V and 5 bases from J, the gap between germline ends came to 14 bases. Per germline, CDR1 LNHNV and CDR2 YYDKDF (reference sequence). CDR3: CATSRALAGLETQYF. The CDR3 bases are TGTGCCACCAGCAGAGCGCTCGCAGGGTTGGAGACCCAGTACTTC.

The V gene is TRBV28, the J gene TRBJ1-6; 12 nucleotides line up with TRBD1. The CDR3 consists of 20 residues. Germline V gene sequence: CDR1 MDHEN, CDR2 SYDVKM. The V gene end was trimmed by 4 bases and the J gene end by 6 bases; junction bases not matched to a gene: 16. The CDR3 nucleotides read TGTGCCAGCAGTTCACATTCCGGGACAGGGGGCTTCTTTGGTAATTCACCCCTCCACTTT. Amino acid sequence: CASSSHSGTGGFFGNSPLHF.

In its sample, this clone was seen a few times. This sequence joins TRBV19 and TRBJ2-1; possibly TRBD1 for D (6 bases). The germline V gene encodes CDR1 LNHDA and CDR2 SQIVND (reference sequence). Trimming shortened V by 5 bases and J by 4 bases, and 15 bases separated the two germline ends. The CDR3 totals 15 residues. The CDR3 sequence is CASSPPGQLYNEQFF. CDR3 coding DNA: TGTGCCAGTAGTCCCCCGGGACAATTGTACAATGAGCAGTTCTTC.

The rearrangement links TRBV27 to TRBJ1-2; 7 nucleotides agree with TRBD1. Germline CDR1 is MNHEY and CDR2 is SMNVEV (reference sequence). CDR3 size: 14 residues. The J segment lost 3 bases and the V segment lost 2 bases, leaving 3 bases of the junction unmatched. The chain's CDR3 is CASSLTGADYGYTF. CDR3 bases: TGTGCCAGCAGTTTAACAGGGGCGGACTATGGCTACACCTTC.

The CDR3 reads CASWDPGQGGPNYGYTF. The CDR3 DNA reads TGTGCCAGCTGGGACCCGGGACAGGGAGGTCCAAACTATGGCTACACCTTC. This rearrangement joins TRBV11-3 to TRBJ1-2; 9 bases match TRBD1. Germline values: CDR1 SGHNT, CDR2 YENEEA. V was clipped by 8 bases and J by 2 bases; unmatched bases: 15. The CDR3 totals 17 residues.

This clone was found a few times. This chain connects TRBV4-1 to TRBJ1-3; D remains unclear. Trimming shortened V by 0 bases and J by 7 bases, and 7 bases separated the two germline ends. Per germline, CDR1 MGHRA and CDR2 YSYEKL. CDR3 length: 13 residues. The CDR3 DNA reads TGCGCCAGCAGCCAAGAAAACGGGAACACCATATATTTT. Translation: CASSQENGNTIYF.

The sample holds a few counts of this clone. The chain combines TRBV2 with TRBJ1-6, with D possibly TRBD1 on 5 matching bases. The germline V gene has CDR1 SNHLY and CDR2 FYNNEI. The CDR3 sequence is 15 residues long. Trimming left V 8 bases short and J 6 bases short, with 17 bases between. The CDR3 nucleotides are TGTGCCAGCGGGTCGGGGGTTTCCGTTAATTCACCCCTCCACTTT. This encodes CASGSGVSVNSPLHF.

This clone turned up a few times. The chain uses TRBV5-1 and TRBJ2-3; 8 bases agree with TRBD2. The V gene's germline CDR1 is SGHRS and CDR2 YFSETQ. The J segment lost 5 bases and the V segment lost 0 bases, leaving 2 bases of the junction unmatched. This CDR3 has 14 amino acids. In nucleotides, the CDR3 is TGCGCCAGCAGCTTGGGACTAGCGTTAGATACGCAGTATTTT. It encodes CASSLGLALDTQYF.

The chain combines TRBV9 with TRBJ2-2; no clear D. V lost 4 bases, J lost 3 bases, and 7 bases lay in between. Germline V gives CDR1 SGDLS, CDR2 YYNGEE. The CDR3 has 13 residues. The CDR3 protein is CASSPSDTGELFF. CDR3 DNA: TGTGCCAGCAGCCCCTCGGACACCGGGGAGCTGTTTTTT.

The chain carries TRBV29-1 and TRBJ2-3; 9 bases fit TRBD2. This CDR3 region has 19 residues. V dropped 5 bases and J dropped 4; count of bases not matched to a gene: 22. Germline V gene sequence: CDR1 SQVTM, CDR2 ANQGSEA. CDR3 DNA: TGCAGCGTTAGCTACTGGCCGGGCGTACTAGCGGGCCCCTCAGATACGCAGTATTTT. Its protein product is CSVSYWPGVLAGPSDTQYF.

The V call is TRBV2, the J call TRBJ2-2; TRBD1 agrees at 7 bases. Germline V gene sequence: CDR1 SNHLY, CDR2 FYNNEI. The CDR3 spans 12 residues. J lost 9 bases, V lost 8 bases, and 6 bases had no gene match. The CDR3: CASGGRGRELFF. CDR3 DNA sequence: TGTGCCAGCGGCGGAAGGGGGCGGGAGCTGTTTTTT.

This clone was detected a few times. The chain combines TRBV6-1 with TRBJ1-5, with D uncertain. V lost 4 bases to trimming and J lost 0 bases, with 10 bases between them. From germline, CDR1 is MNHNS and CDR2 SASEGT. The CDR3 has 15 residues. CDR3 sequence (DNA): TGTGCCAGCAGTGTGAGAGGGTATAGCAATCAGCCCCAGCATTTT. It yields the protein CASSVRGYSNQPQHF.

In its sample, this clone was seen a few times. The chain recombines TRBV27 with TRBJ2-2; 10 nucleotides align to TRBD1. CDR1 and CDR2 (germline): MNHEY, SMNVEV (reference sequence). This CDR3 comprises 16 residues. V was clipped by 7 bases and J by 4 bases; unmatched bases: 9. The CDR3: CASTHRTGGGTGELFF. In DNA, the CDR3 is TGTGCCAGCACCCATCGGACAGGGGGGGGCACCGGGGAGCTGTTTTTT.

This clone was seen a few times. The CDR3 nucleotides read TGCAGCGTTGGGACAGGGTTGGATAATTCACCCCTCCACTTT. As protein: CSVGTGLDNSPLHF. This rearrangement joins TRBV29-1 to TRBJ1-6, with 8 bases lining up with TRBD1. The CDR3 has 14 residues. The V and J ends lost 4 bases and 5 bases, in that order; junction bases with no gene match: 4. Germline CDR1 reads SQVTM; CDR2 reads ANQGSEA.

The chain uses TRBV19 and TRBJ2-7; 7 positions match TRBD2. V dropped 9 bases and J dropped 0; count of bases not matched to a gene: 5. Germline values: CDR1 LNHDA, CDR2 SQIVND (reference sequence). CDR3 length equals 13 residues. The CDR3 sequence: CASQGDYSYEQYF. CDR3 DNA: TGTGCCAGCCAAGGGGACTACTCCTACGAGCAGTACTTC.

The chain combines TRBV10-2 with TRBJ2-3, with a possible D match to TRBD2 (5 bases). The V gene's germline CDR1 is WSHSY and CDR2 SAAADI. The V end lost 2 bases, the J end lost 0 bases, and 12 bases lay between the germline ends. There are 16 residues in the CDR3. The CDR3, as DNA: TGCGCCAGCAGTGAGCCCACTGGGGAGAGCACAGATACGCAGTATTTT. Translating gives CASSEPTGESTDTQYF.

This clone was counted between two and nine times. CDR3: CASSLRTGRIYEQYF. The CDR3 region has the DNA TGTGCCAGCAGCCTAAGGACAGGGAGGATCTACGAGCAGTACTTC. The chain joins TRBV11-2 to TRBJ2-7, with TRBD1 matching 8 bases. Germline CDR1 SGHAT, CDR2 FQNNGV. The trim removed 5 bases at V and 3 bases at J, leaving 9 bases unmatched. CDR3 length: 15 amino acids.